Each of the 4 T cell receptor beta chains below was sequenced from the same sample in a study of Ad26.COV2.S vaccination and SARS-CoV-2 variants. The treatment: 15 to 20 received Ad26.COV2.S at low or high dose, single or two shots; 5 received placebo; per-sample allocation not given. Following the first vaccine or placebo injection, samples were taken on day 63. Measured with immunoSEQ multiplex PCR; TCRdb has only the in-frame clones, and not every one. The table has fewer than 500,000 clones, about nine tenths seen once. This material consisted of peripheral blood, taken in a trial of Ad26.COV2.S vaccine versus placebo. The receptors here all came from a person aged 18-60 years who received the Ad26.COV2.S COVID-19 vaccine or a placebo.

The chain is built from TRBV5-1 and TRBJ2-1; TRBD1 is a possible D gene (6 bases). Per germline, CDR1 SGHRS and CDR2 YFSETQ. Trimming took off 4 bases at V and 5 bases at J, with 13 bases between the two ends. The CDR3 runs to 14 residues. The CDR3 here is CASSTQGADNEQFF. The CDR3 coding sequence is TGCGCCAGCAGCACACAGGGTGCGGACAATGAGCAGTTCTTC.

The V gene is TRBV28, the J gene TRBJ2-5, with D possibly being TRBD1 (5 bases). CDR1 is MDHEN and CDR2 is SYDVKM in the germline V gene. Trimming pared 3 bases from V and 2 bases from J, leaving 13 bases between. This CDR3 spans 15 amino acids. CDR3 in amino acids: CASSFAGQTQETQYF. The CDR3, as DNA: TGTGCCAGCAGTTTCGCAGGGCAGACACAAGAGACCCAGTACTTC.

This clone was seen once. CDR3 sequence (DNA): TGTGCCAGCAGCCAAGGGCAGGGAAATGGTCAGCCCCAGCATTTT. This encodes CASSQGQGNGQPQHF. V is TRBV4-2 and J is TRBJ1-5; TRBD1 might be the D (5 bases). This CDR3 spans 15 amino acids. CDR1 and CDR2 from the germline V gene are LGHNA and YNFKEQ. Trimming stripped 1 base from V and 6 bases from J, with 13 bases between.

The chain has TRBV25-1 and TRBJ1-4, with TRBD1 as a possible D gene (5 bases). The CDR3 sequence is 15 residues long. Trimming left V 2 bases short and J 7 bases short, with 14 bases between. Germline CDR1 MGHDK, CDR2 SYGVNS. CDR3 loop: CASSETGTYSEKLFF. The CDR3 region has the DNA TGTGCCAGCAGTGAAACCGGGACCTACAGTGAAAAACTGTTTTTT. Using reference TRBV25-1 and TRBJ1-4 for the parts outside the CDR3, the full variable domain is EADIYQTPRYLVIGTGKKITLECSQTMGHDKMYWYQQDPGMELHLIHYSYGVNSTEKGDLSSESTVSRIRTEHFPLTLESARPSHTSQYLCASSETGTYSEKLFFGSGTQLSVL.